The 2 T cell receptor beta chains below were found in one sample sequenced in a study of blood T cell repertoires in COVID-19. Libraries were prepared by immunoSEQ multiplex PCR; TCRdb keeps only in-frame clonotypes and omits some of them. Counted here are roughly 130,000 clones, just under 85% occurring once; the ten biggest clones make up around 10%. Sequencing was done on a sample of PBMCs or T cells enriched from blood (not recorded which). The receptor source for this set is a man aged 50 or older who had recovered from COVID-19.

The rearrangement links TRBV7-8 to TRBJ2-1; TRBD1 matches 7 bases. CDR3 length equals 19 residues. The V segment lost 0 bases and the J segment 5 bases; nucleotides outside the gene matches: 16. Germline values: CDR1 SGHVS, CDR2 FQNEAQ. This CDR3 reads CASSLARFRRQGLNNEQFF. The CDR3 region has the DNA TGTGCCAGCAGCTTAGCTCGGTTTCGGAGACAGGGTTTAAACAATGAGCAGTTCTTC.

The rearrangement links TRBV2 to TRBJ2-5, with 11 nucleotides matching TRBD2. The ends lost 6 bases at V and 3 bases at J; junction bases unmatched: 3. The germline V gene encodes CDR1 SNHLY and CDR2 FYNNEI. The CDR3 is 14 amino acids. The CDR3 DNA reads as TGTGCCAGCAGCGAACTAGCGGGAGAAGAGACCCAGTACTTC. Its protein product is CASSELAGEETQYF.